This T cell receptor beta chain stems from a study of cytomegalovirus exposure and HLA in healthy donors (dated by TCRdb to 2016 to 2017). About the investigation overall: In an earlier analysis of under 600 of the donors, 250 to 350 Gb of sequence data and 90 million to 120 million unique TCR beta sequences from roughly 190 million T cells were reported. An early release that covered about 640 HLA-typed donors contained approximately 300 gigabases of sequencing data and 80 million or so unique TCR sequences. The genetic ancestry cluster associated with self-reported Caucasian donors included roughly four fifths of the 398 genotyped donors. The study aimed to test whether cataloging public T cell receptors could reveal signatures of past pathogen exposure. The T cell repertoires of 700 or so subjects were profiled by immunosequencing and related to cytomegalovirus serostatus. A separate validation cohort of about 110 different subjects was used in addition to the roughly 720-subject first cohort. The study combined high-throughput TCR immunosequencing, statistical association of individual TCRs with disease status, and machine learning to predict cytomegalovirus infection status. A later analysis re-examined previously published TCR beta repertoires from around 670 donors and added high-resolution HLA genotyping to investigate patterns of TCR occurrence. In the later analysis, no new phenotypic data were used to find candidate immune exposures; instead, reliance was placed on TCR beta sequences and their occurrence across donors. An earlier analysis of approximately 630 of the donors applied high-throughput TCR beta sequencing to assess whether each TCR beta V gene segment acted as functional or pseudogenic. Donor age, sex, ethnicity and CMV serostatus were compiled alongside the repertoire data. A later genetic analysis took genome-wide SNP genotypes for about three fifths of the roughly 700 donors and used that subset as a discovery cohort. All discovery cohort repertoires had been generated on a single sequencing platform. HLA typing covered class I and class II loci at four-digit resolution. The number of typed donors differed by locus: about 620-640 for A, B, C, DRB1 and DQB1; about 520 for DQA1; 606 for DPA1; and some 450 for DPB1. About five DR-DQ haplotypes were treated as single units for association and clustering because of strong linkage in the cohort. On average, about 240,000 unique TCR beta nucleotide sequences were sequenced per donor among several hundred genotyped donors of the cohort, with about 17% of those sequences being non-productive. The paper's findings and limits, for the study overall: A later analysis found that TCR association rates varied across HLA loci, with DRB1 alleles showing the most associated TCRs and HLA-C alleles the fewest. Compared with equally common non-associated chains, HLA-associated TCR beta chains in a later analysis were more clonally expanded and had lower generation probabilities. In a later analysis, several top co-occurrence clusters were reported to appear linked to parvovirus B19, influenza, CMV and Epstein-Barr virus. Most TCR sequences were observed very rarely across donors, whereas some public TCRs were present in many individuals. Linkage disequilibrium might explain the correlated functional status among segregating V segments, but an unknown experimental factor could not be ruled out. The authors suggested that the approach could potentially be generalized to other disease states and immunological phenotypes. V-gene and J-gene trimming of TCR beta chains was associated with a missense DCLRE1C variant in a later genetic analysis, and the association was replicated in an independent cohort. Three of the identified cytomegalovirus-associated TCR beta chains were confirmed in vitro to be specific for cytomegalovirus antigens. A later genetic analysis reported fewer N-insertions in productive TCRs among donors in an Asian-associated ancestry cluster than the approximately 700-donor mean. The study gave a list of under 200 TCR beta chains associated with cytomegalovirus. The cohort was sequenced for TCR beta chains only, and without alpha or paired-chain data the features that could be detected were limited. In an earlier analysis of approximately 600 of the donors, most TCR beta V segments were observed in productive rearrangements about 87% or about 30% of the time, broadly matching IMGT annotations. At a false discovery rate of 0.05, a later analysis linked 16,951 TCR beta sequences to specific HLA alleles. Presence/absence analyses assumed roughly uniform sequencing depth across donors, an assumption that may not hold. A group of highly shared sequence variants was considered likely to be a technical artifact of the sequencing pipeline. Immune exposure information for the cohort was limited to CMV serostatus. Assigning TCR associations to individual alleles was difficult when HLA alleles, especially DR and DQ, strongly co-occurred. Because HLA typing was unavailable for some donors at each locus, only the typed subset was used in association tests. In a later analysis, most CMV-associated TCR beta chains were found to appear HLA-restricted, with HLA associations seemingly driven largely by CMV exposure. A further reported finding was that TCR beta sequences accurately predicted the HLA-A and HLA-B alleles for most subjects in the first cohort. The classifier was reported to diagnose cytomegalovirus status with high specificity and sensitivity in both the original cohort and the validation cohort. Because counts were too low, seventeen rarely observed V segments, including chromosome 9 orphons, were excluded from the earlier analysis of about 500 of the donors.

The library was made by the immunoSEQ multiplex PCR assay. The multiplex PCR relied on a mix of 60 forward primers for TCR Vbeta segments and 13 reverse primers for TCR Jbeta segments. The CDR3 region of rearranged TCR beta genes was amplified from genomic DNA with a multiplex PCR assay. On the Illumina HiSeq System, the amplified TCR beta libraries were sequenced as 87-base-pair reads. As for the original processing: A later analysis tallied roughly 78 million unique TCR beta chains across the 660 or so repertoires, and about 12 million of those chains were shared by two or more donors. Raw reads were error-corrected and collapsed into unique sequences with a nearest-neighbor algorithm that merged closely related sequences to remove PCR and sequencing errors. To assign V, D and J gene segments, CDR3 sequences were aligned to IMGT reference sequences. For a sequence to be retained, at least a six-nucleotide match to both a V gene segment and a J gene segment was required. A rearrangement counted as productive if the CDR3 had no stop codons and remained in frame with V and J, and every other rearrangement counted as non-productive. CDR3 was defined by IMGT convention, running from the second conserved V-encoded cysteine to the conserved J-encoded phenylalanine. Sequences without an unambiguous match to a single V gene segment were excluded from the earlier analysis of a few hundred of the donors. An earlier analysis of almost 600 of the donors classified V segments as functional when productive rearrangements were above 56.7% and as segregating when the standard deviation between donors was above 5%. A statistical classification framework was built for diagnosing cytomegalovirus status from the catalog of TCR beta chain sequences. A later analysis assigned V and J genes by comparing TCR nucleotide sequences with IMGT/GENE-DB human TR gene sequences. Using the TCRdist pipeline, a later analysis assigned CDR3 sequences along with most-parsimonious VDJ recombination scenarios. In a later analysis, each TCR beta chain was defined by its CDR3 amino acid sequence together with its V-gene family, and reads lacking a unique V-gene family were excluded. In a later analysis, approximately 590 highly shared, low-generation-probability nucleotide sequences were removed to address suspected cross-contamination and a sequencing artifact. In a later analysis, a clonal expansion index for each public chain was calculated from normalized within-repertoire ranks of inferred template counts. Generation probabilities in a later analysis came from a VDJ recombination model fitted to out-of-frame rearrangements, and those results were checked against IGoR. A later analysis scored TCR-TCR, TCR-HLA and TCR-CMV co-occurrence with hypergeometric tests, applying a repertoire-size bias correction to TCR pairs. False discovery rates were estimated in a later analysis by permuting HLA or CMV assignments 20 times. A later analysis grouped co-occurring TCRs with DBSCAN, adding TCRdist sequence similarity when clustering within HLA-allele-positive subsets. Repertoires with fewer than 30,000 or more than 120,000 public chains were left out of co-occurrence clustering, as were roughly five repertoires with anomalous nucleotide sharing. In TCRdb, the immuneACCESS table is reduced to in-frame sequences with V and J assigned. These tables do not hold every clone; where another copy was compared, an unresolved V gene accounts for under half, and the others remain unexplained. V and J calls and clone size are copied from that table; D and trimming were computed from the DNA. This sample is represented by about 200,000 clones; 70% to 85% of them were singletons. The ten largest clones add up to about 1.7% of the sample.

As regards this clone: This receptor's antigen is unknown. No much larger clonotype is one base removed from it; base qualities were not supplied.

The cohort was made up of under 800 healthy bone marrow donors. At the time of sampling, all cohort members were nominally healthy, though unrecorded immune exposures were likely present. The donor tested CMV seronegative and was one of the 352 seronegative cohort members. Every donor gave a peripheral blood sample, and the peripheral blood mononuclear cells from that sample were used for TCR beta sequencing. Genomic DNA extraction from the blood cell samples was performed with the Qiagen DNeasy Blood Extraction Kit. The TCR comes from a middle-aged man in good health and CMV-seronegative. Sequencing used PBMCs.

CDR3 reads: CSVVWAGRGGYEQYF. The DNA sequence follows: TGCAGCGTTGTGTGGGCAGGGCGCGGGGGCTACGAGCAGTACTTC. The chain was built from TRBV29-1 and TRBJ2-5; TRBD2 aligns with 7 central bases. The tail of the sequence fits TRBJ2-7 better, so the J call may be wrong. From cysteine to phenylalanine, the CDR3 is 15 amino acids long. Kept here is only the CDR3 DNA, which spans 45 bases and is read in frame from base 1. CDR1 and CDR2 were assigned from the germline V gene as SQVTM and ANQGSEA.